The entry below describes one T cell receptor beta chain. Its specificity is not known. This sample is drawn from a study of CXCR3-negative and CXCR3-positive naive CD8 T cells. The study's findings and limits: CXCR3-positive naive cells carried more hydrophobic TRB CDR3s than CXCR3-negative naive cells did.

Germline CDR1 and CDR2: LGHNA and YSLEER. The CDR3 covers 14 residues. It was by 5' RACE with UMI labels that the TRB cDNA libraries were prepared. With the 5' RACE reads reprocessed, TCRdb shows one record per CDR3 protein and no DNA. The sample includes about 89,000 distinct CDR3 sequences. This chain joins TRBV4-3 and TRBJ2-3. The TCR originated in a human donor in good health. Some clones in this sample may be carry-over from other donors' samples. Sample: naive CXCR3+ CD8+ T cells from blood. Described subset: CD45RO-CCR7+CD27+CD95- naive CD8+ T cells expressing CXCR3 (TNR3+). CDR3 residues: CASSQEFGTDTQYF.